This T cell receptor (beta chain) came from a study of identical twins. This clonotype was counted between two and nine times. The antigen is undetermined. TCRdb passed the 5' RACE reads through MiXCR, listing each CDR3 protein once. The sample yields around 960,000 distinct CDR3 sequences, around 12% seen once. V dropped 0 bases and J dropped 6; count of bases not matched to a gene: 6. This CDR3 contains 16 residues. Notes on the study in general: Invariant populations such as MAIT and iNKT cells could partly muddle zero-insertion analyses.

The same sample was also studied in work on yellow fever vaccine responses in identical twins.

The TCR comes from a woman aged 18-29 years in good health. The sample consisted of PBMCs. The V and J genes are TRBV23-1 and TRBJ2-1, with 9 bases fitting TRBD1. TRBV23-1 is marked as an open reading frame, function uncertain. The CDR3 sequence is CASSQSRRDRANEQFF. The CDR3 DNA is TGCGCCAGCAGTCAATCAAGAAGGGACAGGGCCAATGAGCAGTTCTTC.